These 27 T cell receptor beta chains were sequenced from one sample in a study of technical replicates of blood from a handful of donors. Sequencing used immunoSEQ multiplex PCR; TCRdb keeps in-frame clones, though not all of them. The sample lists approximately 78,000 clones; around 90% were seen once. Sequencing was carried out using T cells isolated from PBMCs. These receptors originate from a human donor in good health.

The chain has TRBV10-1 and TRBJ2-4; D may be TRBD2 (5 bases). The CDR3 totals 13 residues. Between the trimmed V and J ends, which lost 5 bases and 6 bases, there was a span of 11 bases. The V gene's germline CDR1 is WNHNN and CDR2 SYGVQD (reference sequence). The CDR3 here is CASSRGLSNIQYF. CDR3 nucleotides: TGCGCCAGCAGTCGAGGGCTATCAAACATTCAGTACTTC.

The V call is TRBV7-3, the J call TRBJ1-1; weak D call: TRBD1 (5 bases). The V gene lost 3 bases and the J gene lost 1 base, with 6 bases spanning the gap. Germline loops: CDR1 SGHTA, CDR2 FQGTGA. This CDR3 has 13 amino acids. For the CDR3, the DNA is TGTGCCAGCAGCTTTCAGGGGAACACTGAAGCTTTCTTT. Amino acid sequence: CASSFQGNTEAFF.

The chain combines TRBV7-3 with TRBJ2-1; possible D gene TRBD1, 5 bases. V gave up 5 bases and J gave up 6 bases, with 23 bases separating them. The CDR3 runs 17 residues. Germline values: CDR1 SGHTA, CDR2 FQGTGA. For the CDR3, the DNA is TGTGCCAGCAGCACCTACCCGTCAGGGATGGGGTTCAATGAGCAGTTCTTC. Its protein product is CASSTYPSGMGFNEQFF.

V is TRBV12-5 and J is TRBJ2-1; 8 bases are shared with TRBD2. V lost 2 bases to trimming and J lost 9 bases; unmatched junction nucleotides: 6. Per germline, CDR1 LGHNT and CDR2 FRNRAP. There are 14 residues in the CDR3. In DNA, the CDR3 is TGTGCTAGTGGTTTGCTCATCGGACTAGCTGAGCAGTTCTTC. This encodes CASGLLIGLAEQFF.

This chain joins TRBV19 and TRBJ1-1; TRBD1 might be the D (6 bases). CDR3 length: 14 residues. Germline V lookup: CDR1 LNHDA, CDR2 SQIVND (reference sequence). V lost 5 bases, J lost 5 bases, and 15 bases lay in between. The CDR3: CASSPPQGRTEAFF. Written as DNA, the CDR3 is TGTGCCAGTAGTCCTCCACAGGGTCGGACTGAAGCTTTCTTT.

V is TRBV29-1 and J is TRBJ2-5, with D perhaps matching TRBD1 (5 bases). V lost 3 bases to trimming and J lost 5 bases, with 10 bases between them. CDR1 is SQVTM and CDR2 is ANQGSEA in the germline V gene. The CDR3 consists of 12 residues. This CDR3 is CSVDRVGETQYF. Here the CDR3 DNA reads TGCAGCGTTGACAGGGTTGGGGAGACCCAGTACTTC.

The rearrangement uses TRBV19 and TRBJ1-3; D not certain. CDR1 is LNHDA, CDR2 SQIVND, per germline (reference sequence). The CDR3 is 11 amino acids. The germline V and J ends were trimmed by 7 bases and 4 bases, with 5 bases remaining between them. CDR3 sequence reads: CASNYGNTIYF. The CDR3 nucleotides are TGTGCCAGTAACTACGGAAACACCATATATTTT.

The chain uses TRBV4-1 and TRBJ2-1; the D gene is possibly TRBD2 (6 bases). Deletions cut 0 bases from V and 7 bases from J, with 13 bases between. This CDR3 region has 15 residues. CDR1 and CDR2 (germline): MGHRA, YSYEKL. The CDR3 spells CASSQDSRGTNEQFF. The DNA of the CDR3 is TGCGCCAGCAGCCAAGATAGTCGGGGGACTAATGAGCAGTTCTTC.

In DNA, the CDR3 is TGTGCCAGCAGCATTACACAGGGAGCCAATGGCTACACCTTC. Its protein product is CASSITQGANGYTF. The chain uses TRBV7-9 and TRBJ1-2, with D possibly being TRBD1 (6 bases). This CDR3 comprises 14 residues. Germline values: CDR1 SEHNR, CDR2 FQNEAQ (reference sequence). The ends were cut back, 5 bases at V and 6 bases at J, with 16 bases in the middle.

The J gene is TRBJ1-3, the V gene TRBV10-3, with a weak D call TRBD1 (5 bases). Trimming took 3 bases from V and 0 from J, leaving 18 bases between them. The V gene's germline CDR1 is ENHRY and CDR2 SYGVKD. This CDR3 is 18 amino acids long. CDR3 amino acids: CAISDPKAGVGSGNTIYF. CDR3 coding DNA: TGTGCCATCAGTGACCCCAAAGCGGGGGTTGGCTCTGGAAACACCATATATTTT.

This clone was counted a single time. The V gene is TRBV5-1, the J gene TRBJ1-2; the match to TRBD1 covers 8 bases. The J segment lost 4 bases and the V segment lost 5 bases, leaving 7 bases of the junction unmatched. The CDR3 totals 14 residues. The germline gives CDR1 SGHRS, CDR2 YFSETQ. CDR3 protein: CASRRDRTSYGYTF. The CDR3 coding sequence is TGCGCCAGCAGAAGGGACAGGACCTCCTATGGCTACACCTTC. The whole variable domain, filled in from reference TRBV5-1 and TRBJ1-2, reads KAGVTQTPRYLIKTRGQQVTLSCSPISGHRSVSWYQQTPGQGLQFLFEYFSETQRNKGNFPGRFSGRQFSNSRSEMNVSTLELGDSALYLCASRRDRTSYGYTFGSGTRLTVV.

V usage is TRBV29-1 and J usage is TRBJ2-2, with D hard to call. Germline V gene data show CDR1 as SQVTM and CDR2 as ANQGSEA. Trimming stripped 6 bases from V and 5 bases from J, with 4 bases between. The CDR3 loop spans 10 amino acids. Here the CDR3 DNA reads TGCAGCGTACAGACCGGGGAGCTGTTTTTT. Protein sequence: CSVQTGELFF.

The chain employs TRBV9 and TRBJ1-2; tentatively, D is TRBD1 (6 bases). The CDR3 has 15 amino acids. V was trimmed by 8 bases and J by 4 bases, leaving 21 bases between them. CDR1 is SGDLS and CDR2 is YYNGEE in the germline V gene. The CDR3 region is CASPQGSVYSYGYTF. CDR3 coding DNA: TGTGCCAGTCCTCAGGGGTCCGTCTATAGCTATGGCTACACCTTC.

This clone was picked up one time. This rearrangement joins TRBV19 to TRBJ1-2; 11 bases map to TRBD1. J gave up 4 bases and V 5 bases, and 12 bases lay outside the gene matches. CDR1 and CDR2 from the germline V gene are LNHDA and SQIVND (reference sequence). The CDR3 is made up of 17 amino acids. CDR3 sequence reads: CASSGWTGGDWVYGYTF. CDR3 DNA sequence: TGTGCCAGTAGTGGATGGACAGGGGGCGACTGGGTCTATGGCTACACCTTC.

V and J are TRBV29-1 and TRBJ2-3, with D perhaps matching TRBD2 (6 bases). The germline V gene encodes CDR1 SQVTM and CDR2 ANQGSEA. The length of the CDR3 is 14 residues. Deletions cut 4 bases from V and 2 bases from J, with 13 bases between. This CDR3 reads CSVASGVITDTQYF. DNA of the CDR3: TGCAGCGTTGCCTCGGGAGTTATCACAGATACGCAGTATTTT.

This clone was seen only once. J is TRBJ1-1 and V is TRBV29-1, with a weak D call TRBD1 (5 bases). V shed 4 bases and J shed 7 bases, with 16 bases lying between them. CDR1 and CDR2 from the germline V gene are SQVTM and ANQGSEA. The CDR3 has 13 amino acids. In nucleotides, the CDR3 is TGCAGCGTTGGGTGGGGTAGGGGCGGTGAAGCTTTCTTT. It translates to CSVGWGRGGEAFF. The full variable domain, with the rest looked up from reference TRBV29-1 and TRBJ1-1, is SAVISQKPSRDICQRGTSLTIQCQVDSQVTMMFWYRQQPGQSLTLIATANQGSEATYESGFVIDKFPISRPNLTFSTLTVSNMSPEDSSIYLCSVGWGRGGEAFFGQGTRLTVV.

The chain uses TRBV11-3 and TRBJ1-3; 7 bases agree with TRBD1. The ends lost 4 bases at V and 4 bases at J; junction bases unmatched: 7. The germline CDR1 and CDR2 sequences are SGHNT and YENEEA. The CDR3 runs 15 residues. The CDR3 loop reads CASSSMRGPGNTIYF. The CDR3 bases are TGTGCCAGCAGCTCGATGAGGGGGCCCGGAAACACCATATATTTT.

This chain uses TRBV20-1 with TRBJ1-2; no clear D. V was shortened by 6 bases and J by 14 bases, with 19 bases between the two germline ends. CDR1 and CDR2 from the germline V gene are DFQATT and SNEGSKA (reference sequence). The CDR3 extends over 11 amino acids. The DNA for the CDR3 is TGCAGTGCCTGGGCGAACGGTGGCGATACCTTC. Protein sequence: CSAWANGGDTF.

A note on this clone: An end of the junction does not agree with germline; a read error may underlie this. This chain joins TRBV10-3 and TRBJ1-4; tentatively, D is TRBD1 (6 bases). The CDR3 has 12 amino acids. The germline V gene has CDR1 ENHRY and CDR2 SYGVKD. CDR3 nucleotide sequence: TGTGCCATCAGTGATGATATAGGGACATTGCTTTTT. Amino acids: CAISDDIGTLLF.

The rearrangement joins TRBV20-1 to TRBJ2-1; perhaps TRBD2 as D (5 bases). The V gene lost 0 bases and the J gene lost 15 bases, with 12 bases spanning the gap. This CDR3 spans 11 amino acids. The V gene's germline CDR1 is DFQATT and CDR2 SNEGSKA (reference sequence). Written as DNA, the CDR3 is TGCAGTGCTAGAGATGGGAGACCTCTGTTCTTC. Protein product: CSARDGRPLFF.

This chain links TRBV9 with TRBJ2-2; TRBD2 matches 9 bases. The germline CDR1 and CDR2 sequences are SGDLS and YYNGEE. The CDR3 loop spans 16 amino acids. V lost 1 base, J lost 7 bases, and 8 bases stayed unmatched. The CDR3 DNA sequence: TGTGCCAGCAGCGTAACGGGCGGGAGGGCCGGCGGGGAGCTGTTTTTT. Protein: CASSVTGGRAGGELFF.

This chain joins TRBV6-6 and TRBJ1-2, with D possibly matching TRBD1 (5 bases). V lost 4 bases to trimming and J lost 1 base, with 7 bases between them. The CDR3 totals 13 residues. From germline, CDR1 is MNHNY and CDR2 SVGAGI (reference sequence). The CDR3 DNA reads as TGTGCCAGCAGTTTAGACAGTAACTATGGCTACACCTTC. Encoded protein: CASSLDSNYGYTF.

This sequence joins TRBV7-2 and TRBJ2-3; TRBD2 matches 11 bases. V gave up 2 bases and J gave up 7 bases; unmatched junction bases: 17. The CDR3 spans 19 residues. From germline, CDR1 is SGHTA and CDR2 FQGNSA. CDR3 sequence (DNA): TGTGCCAGCAGCTTAAGTTCGGGGGCACTAGCGGGAGAACCGTATACGCAGTATTTT. Its protein product is CASSLSSGALAGEPYTQYF.

This clone appeared once. The V call is TRBV7-8, the J call TRBJ2-1; 16 bases are shared with TRBD2. J gave up 10 bases and V 5 bases, and 8 bases lay outside the gene matches. The CDR3 is 16 amino acids. The germline V gene has CDR1 SGHVS and CDR2 FQNEAQ. The CDR3 region is CASSRTGLAGGGEQFF. The CDR3 region has the DNA TGTGCCAGCAGCCGGACGGGACTAGCGGGAGGGGGGGAGCAGTTCTTC.

The genes are TRBV27 and TRBJ1-5; no clear D gene. The CDR3 consists of 15 residues. Trimming took off 6 bases at V and 0 bases at J, with 12 bases between the two ends. Germline V gene sequence: CDR1 MNHEY, CDR2 SMNVEV (reference sequence). In nucleotides, the CDR3 is TGTGCCAGCAGCCTCCGAGGTTATAGCAATCAGCCCCAGCATTTT. Translating it yields CASSLRGYSNQPQHF.

The rearrangement links TRBV25-1 to TRBJ2-3, with 7 nucleotides matching TRBD2. The CDR3 runs 17 residues. Per germline, CDR1 MGHDK and CDR2 SYGVNS. V lost 0 bases and J lost 3; bases outside the gene matches: 9. CDR3 region: CASSEYRAGASTDTQYF. The DNA for the CDR3 is TGTGCCAGCAGTGAATATCGGGCGGGAGCGTCAACAGATACGCAGTATTTT.

The chain couples TRBV6-1 to TRBJ1-5; D not certain. Germline assignment: CDR1 MNHNS and CDR2 SASEGT. The CDR3 runs 13 residues. V was pared by 11 bases and J by 6 bases, with 17 bases between. In DNA, the CDR3 is TGTGCCGGACGTGTTGGGGAGGCTCAGCCCCAGCATTTT. It codes for CAGRVGEAQPQHF.